This TCR beta chain was obtained from a study of cytomegalovirus exposure and HLA in healthy donors. This CDR3 comprises 13 residues. Trimming stripped 6 bases from V and 5 bases from J, with 13 bases between. The germline V gene encodes CDR1 SGHVS and CDR2 FNYEAQ. PCR primers comprised 60 Vbeta and 13 Jbeta primers. Sequencing used immunoSEQ multiplex PCR; TCRdb keeps in-frame clones, though not all of them. The sample records 100,000 or so clones, over 65% being singletons. The receptor was derived from a man between 35 and 55 years old in good health and CMV-seronegative. The sequenced sample consisted of PBMCs. The rearrangement links TRBV7-6 to TRBJ2-5, with a possible D match to TRBD2 (5 bases). The CDR3 DNA reads as TGTGCCAGCAGGGTCCTAGCTCCGGAGACCCAGTACTTC. Residues: CASRVLAPETQYF.